In this sample, the clone carrying this T cell receptor beta chain turned up once. Its antigen is undetermined. The data were taken from a study of long-term antiretroviral therapy in people with HIV. The overall study: About a decade before 2015, the earliest samples were taken when ART was typically delayed.

Version v3.0 of the immunoSEQ assay ran at survey level. Libraries were prepared by immunoSEQ multiplex PCR; TCRdb keeps only in-frame clonotypes and omits some of them. The table has tens of thousands of clones, about 80% seen once. Study-level points and caveats: Someone took the blood between 2004 and 2017, maybe while older ART regimens were in use. Repertoires from HIV showed CDR3 length ranges narrower than those of controls. Clones expanded before ART dominated the repertoire at all time points.

The CDR3 covers 13 residues. Trimming stripped 3 bases from V and 4 bases from J, with 9 bases between. Per the germline V gene, CDR1 is MDHEN and CDR2 is SYDVKM. V usage is TRBV28 and J usage is TRBJ2-5, with D possibly called TRBD1 or TRBD2 (5 bases each). The source was unsorted PBMCs, collected 3.4 years after starting antiretroviral therapy. The sequence derives from a man aged 25-45 years with HIV. The CDR3: CASSLGVSETQYF. CDR3 nucleotide sequence: TGTGCCAGCAGTTTGGGGGTTTCAGAGACCCAGTACTTC.